A selection of T cell receptor beta chains follows, all from one sample in a study of control samples from healthy donors and cancer patients. The protocol was immunoSEQ multiplex PCR, while the TCRdb copy is restricted to in-frame clones and leaves out a portion. This sample yields more than 140,000 clones, of which less than 95% are seen a single time; less than 8.5% belongs to the top ten. The sample was blood. These receptors were obtained from a man younger than 30 in good health. Each CDR3 is given with its conserved first and last residue. Fields, in order: J gene, clone size, V gene, D gene, CDR3 protein, CDR3 DNA. A D gene is named only where the DNA matches it firmly. Clone size is given for some rows only: seen once, a few or many times, or a class if the clone is expanded.

>TRBJ2-4|.|TRBV4-3|.
CASSQDSGAPYIQYF
TGCGCCAGCAGCCAAGATAGCGGAGCGCCGTACATTCAGTACTTC
>TRBJ2-7|.|TRBV6-2/TRBV6-3|.
CASSYRRLRSYEQYF
TGTGCCAGCAGTTACAGACGGCTGAGAAGCTACGAGCAGTACTTC
>TRBJ1-3|.|TRBV6-5|.
CASSFSAGGPGNTIYF
TGTGCCAGCAGTTTTTCGGCAGGAGGGCCTGGAAACACCATATATTTT
>TRBJ2-1|.|TRBV24-1|TRBD2
CATSDTAGGAYNEQFF
TGTGCCACCAGTGATACCGCCGGGGGGGCCTACAATGAGCAGTTCTTC
>TRBJ2-1|.|TRBV19|.
CASTGTGVYNEQFF
TGTGCCAGTACCGGGACGGGGGTCTACAATGAGCAGTTCTTC
>TRBJ2-5|few|TRBV7-9|.
CASSFYNREETQYF
TGTGCCAGCAGCTTCTATAACAGGGAGGAGACCCAGTACTTC
>TRBJ1-2|.|TRBV6-5|.
CASSRKGGNYGYTF
TGTGCCAGCAGCCGTAAGGGGGGGAACTATGGCTACACCTTC
>TRBJ2-1|.|TRBV27|TRBD1
CASSLSGTESSYNEQFF
TGTGCCAGCAGTTTATCGGGGACAGAGAGCTCCTACAATGAGCAGTTCTTC
>TRBJ2-3|.|TRBV4-1|.
CASSQGVRADTQYF
TGCGCCAGCAGCCAAGGGGTGAGGGCAGATACGCAGTATTTT
>TRBJ2-1|.|TRBV3-1/TRBV3-2|TRBD1
CASSHGRGTYNEQFF
TGTGCCAGCAGCCACGGCAGGGGGACCTACAATGAGCAGTTCTTC
>TRBJ2-2|.|TRBV18|TRBD1
CASSRTGGTGELFF
TGTGCCAGCTCACGGACAGGGGGCACCGGGGAGCTGTTTTTT
>TRBJ1-2|.|TRBV5-1|.
CASSLLQQGVYGYTF
TGCGCCAGCAGCCTCCTGCAACAGGGCGTCTATGGCTACACCTTC
>TRBJ1-3|.|TRBV3-1/TRBV3-2|.
CASSQAGNTIYF
TGTGCCAGCAGCCAAGCTGGAAACACCATATATTTT
>TRBJ2-1|once|TRBV20-1|TRBD2
CSASNVAGQTSGQFF
TGCAGTGCTAGTAATGTGGCGGGTCAGACTAGCGGTCAGTTCTTC
>TRBJ2-3|.|TRBV5-1|TRBD2
CASSGGLAGITDTQYF
TGCGCCAGCAGCGGTGGACTAGCGGGGATCACAGATACGCAGTATTTT
>TRBJ2-7|.|TRBV6-5|TRBD2
CASSDTGTSSYEQYF
TGTGCCAGCAGCGACACCGGGACTAGCTCTTACGAGCAGTACTTC
>TRBJ1-2|.|TRBV6-1|.
CASSEAGVYGYTF
TGTGCCAGCAGTGAAGCCGGGGTCTATGGCTACACCTTC
>TRBJ1-1|.|TRBV18|.
CASSPPLQPNTEAFF
TGTGCCAGCTCACCACCTCTGCAGCCGAACACTGAAGCTTTCTTT
>TRBJ1-5|.|TRBV28|TRBD1
CASSGDRASNQPQHF
TGTGCCAGCAGTGGGGACAGGGCTAGCAATCAGCCCCAGCATTTT
>TRBJ2-1|.|TRBV29-1|.
CSVEGWGDEQFF
TGCAGCGTTGAGGGCTGGGGCGATGAGCAGTTCTTC
>TRBJ1-1|.|TRBV7-2|.
CASSKGVGQYTEAFF
TGTGCCAGCAGCAAGGGGGTCGGACAGTACACTGAAGCTTTCTTT
>TRBJ1-1|.|TRBV29-1|.
CSVQQGPGTEAFF
TGCAGCGTGCAGCAGGGTCCCGGCACTGAAGCTTTCTTT
>TRBJ1-1|.|TRBV18|TRBD1
CASSQQGVNTEAFF
TGTGCCAGCTCACAGCAGGGGGTAAACACTGAAGCTTTCTTT
>TRBJ1-1|.|TRBV6-1|TRBD1
CASSVLPGQRENTEAFF
TGTGCCAGCAGTGTACTGCCGGGACAGAGGGAGAACACTGAAGCTTTCTTT
>TRBJ2-7|once|TRBV19|TRBD1
CASSAWDRGLYEQYF
TGTGCCAGTAGTGCCTGGGACAGGGGGCTTTACGAGCAGTACTTC
>TRBJ2-1|.|TRBV19|TRBD1
CASSRDRAPYNEQFF
TGTGCCAGTAGTAGAGACAGGGCCCCGTACAATGAGCAGTTCTTC
>TRBJ1-1|.|TRBV20-1|.
CSAMGDTEAFF
TGCAGTGCTATGGGGGACACTGAAGCTTTCTTT
>TRBJ2-1|.|TRBV19|TRBD2
CASSLGLAGYNEQFF
TGTGCCAGTAGTCTCGGACTAGCGGGGTACAATGAGCAGTTCTTC
>TRBJ1-3|.|TRBV9|TRBD1
CASSVGGTVRGPGNTIYF
TGTGCCAGCAGCGTAGGAGGGACAGTACGGGGGCCCGGAAACACCATATATTTT
>TRBJ1-1|.|TRBV2|.
CASSEIMNTEAFF
TGTGCCAGCAGTGAGATAATGAACACTGAAGCTTTCTTT
>TRBJ1-4|.|TRBV5-1|TRBD1
CASSLGQGAANEKLFF
TGCGCCAGCAGCTTGGGACAGGGGGCGGCTAATGAAAAACTGTTTTTT
>TRBJ2-3|.|TRBV24-1|.
CATSQTDTQYF
TGTGCCACCAGCCAGACAGATACGCAGTATTTT
>TRBJ1-6|.|TRBV3-1/TRBV3-2|TRBD1
CASSSDRDNSPLHF
TGTGCCAGCAGTTCCGACAGGGACAATTCACCCCTCCACTTT
>TRBJ1-1|.|TRBV25-1|.
CASSDRGRRGTEAFF
TGTGCCAGCAGTGACCGGGGACGGCGAGGCACTGAAGCTTTCTTT
>TRBJ2-1|.|TRBV4-1|TRBD2
CASRETSGGYNEQFF
TGCGCCAGCAGGGAAACTAGCGGGGGTTACAATGAGCAGTTCTTC
>TRBJ1-4|once|TRBV19|.
CASMGEKLFF
TGTGCCAGTATGGGGGAAAAACTGTTTTTT
>TRBJ2-5|.|TRBV5-1|TRBD2
CASSSRGGGETQYF
TGCGCCAGCAGCTCTCGCGGGGGTGGAGAGACCCAGTACTTC
>TRBJ2-7|.|TRBV15|TRBD2
CATSKTSGFYEQYF
TGTGCCACCAGTAAGACTAGCGGTTTCTACGAGCAGTACTTC
>TRBJ1-6|.|TRBV5-6|.
CASRTRDSPLHF
TGTGCCAGCAGGACCAGGGATTCACCCCTCCACTTT
>TRBJ1-2|.|TRBV28|TRBD1
CASSFMGQNYGYTF
TGTGCCAGCAGTTTCATGGGACAGAACTATGGCTACACCTTC
>TRBJ2-2|.|TRBV2|TRBD2
CASKGGNQNTGELFF
TGTGCCAGCAAGGGAGGGAACCAGAACACCGGGGAGCTGTTTTTT
>TRBJ2-3|few|TRBV6-6|.
CASSWGTLKGNTQYF
TGTGCCAGCAGTTGGGGGACCCTTAAGGGGAATACGCAGTATTTT
>TRBJ2-2|.|TRBV11-2|TRBD1
CASSLGTGRTGELFF
TGTGCCAGCAGCCTAGGGACAGGGCGGACCGGGGAGCTGTTTTTT
>TRBJ2-3|.|TRBV30|.
CAWSSLGHRTDTQYF
TGTGCCTGGAGTTCCTTGGGACACCGCACAGATACGCAGTATTTT
>TRBJ2-3|.|TRBV5-1|TRBD2
CASSLGVGGSTDTQYF
TGCGCCAGCAGCTTGGGTGTCGGGGGGAGCACAGATACGCAGTATTTT
>TRBJ1-1|.|TRBV5-5|.
CASSPEGNSEWYTEAFF
TGTGCCAGCAGCCCCGAGGGAAACTCGGAATGGTACACTGAAGCTTTCTTT
>TRBJ2-7|once|TRBV6-5|TRBD1
CASSYSTGDDYEQYF
TGTGCCAGCAGTTACTCCACAGGGGACGACTACGAGCAGTACTTC
>TRBJ2-1|.|TRBV7-9|TRBD1
CASSFADRGGDEQFF
TGTGCCAGCAGCTTTGCCGACAGGGGGGGCGATGAGCAGTTCTTC
>TRBJ2-7|.|TRBV19|TRBD1
CASTLNRDSYEQYF
TGTGCCAGTACCCTCAATCGGGACAGCTACGAGCAGTACTTC
>TRBJ1-2|.|TRBV2|TRBD1
CASEQGAGYGYTF
TGTGCCAGCGAACAGGGGGCAGGCTATGGCTACACCTTC
>TRBJ1-2|.|TRBV10-3|.
CAIGGSRGLVYGYTF
TGTGCCATCGGCGGCTCGCGGGGACTAGTCTATGGCTACACCTTC
>TRBJ1-5|.|TRBV12-3/TRBV12-4|.
CASTGGWGQPQHF
TGTGCCAGCACAGGCGGGTGGGGTCAGCCCCAGCATTTT
>TRBJ1-3|.|TRBV29-1|.
CSVETGGNTIYF
TGCAGCGTTGAGACAGGCGGAAACACCATATATTTT
>TRBJ2-5|few|TRBV2|.
CASSERGETQYF
TGTGCCAGCAGTGAAAGGGGGGAGACCCAGTACTTC
>TRBJ2-3|.|TRBV4-2|.
CASSQVSLARADTQYF
TGTGCCAGCAGCCAAGTGTCACTAGCAAGGGCAGATACGCAGTATTTT
>TRBJ1-2|.|TRBV28|.
CASSLSNYGYTF
TGTGCCAGCAGTTTGTCAAACTATGGCTACACCTTC
>TRBJ1-4|.|TRBV12-3/TRBV12-4|.
CASSLSEKLFF
TGTGCCAGCAGTTTAAGTGAAAAACTGTTTTTT
>TRBJ1-5|.|TRBV7-8|TRBD1
CASSPWDRGRNQPQHF
TGTGCCAGCAGCCCCTGGGACAGGGGCCGCAATCAGCCCCAGCATTTT
>TRBJ2-1|.|TRBV10-2|TRBD2
CASRGEGSYNEQFF
TGCGCCAGCAGGGGGGAGGGGTCCTACAATGAGCAGTTCTTC